The TCR beta chain under discussion was sequenced for a study of cytomegalovirus exposure and HLA in healthy donors. General study points: Three chains linked to CMV were shown in vitro to be specific for CMV antigens. Among TCR sequences, most were rare, though some public TCRs appeared in many donors. Cytomegalovirus status was reportedly diagnosed by the classifier with high specificity and sensitivity.

Sequenced by immunoSEQ multiplex PCR; TCRdb stores in-frame clones only, minus some. The table shows 110,000 to 150,000 clones, with 94% occurring only once. Separation from the approximately 720-subject first cohort characterized the approximately 120-subject validation cohort, to which the donors belonged. This CDR3 is built from 16 residues. Germline V gene sequence: CDR1 MDHEN, CDR2 SYDVKM. V lost 4 bases to trimming and J lost 1 base; unmatched junction nucleotides: 6. Only one count was recorded for this clone. As yet, its antigen is unknown. The specimen was PBMCs. V is TRBV28 and J is TRBJ2-7; TRBD2 matches at 11 bases. The receptor was derived from a man aged 18 to 35 in good health and CMV-seropositive. CDR3 sequence (DNA): TGTGCCAGCAGTTCACCCGGGACTAGCGGATCCTACGAGCAGTACTTC. It yields the protein CASSSPGTSGSYEQYF.